Below, one T cell receptor (beta chain) is given with its context. The antigen remains undetermined. Germline V CDR1 and CDR2: SGHAT, FQNNGV. V was clipped by 5 bases and J by 2 bases, with 16 bases between them. The CDR3 length is 15 residues. The data are from a study of identifying expanded T cells in peripheral blood. Findings and caveats of the study: About 1.2 clones differed between technical replicates, versus 16.4 and 19 over time.

Clones were sequenced by immunoSEQ multiplex PCR, and TCRdb holds only the in-frame ones, with some missing. There are under 95,000 clones in the sample; 70% to 90% occur only once, and roughly 2.8% lies in the top ten. Sequenced input: blood. This chain links TRBV11-2 with TRBJ2-7, with a weak D call TRBD1 (6 bases). The clonotype originates from a person aged 18 to 70 in good health. The CDR3 coding sequence is TGTGCCAGCAGCATGGGGGCAGGGGACCCCTACGAGCAGTACTTC. Protein product: CASSMGAGDPYEQYF.